This is a list of T cell receptor beta chains from one sample in a study of T cell repertoires in cytomegalovirus infection. The antigens these receptors bind are not known. TCRdb recomputed calls from the reads with MiXCR, one row per CDR3 protein. The sample records around 360,000 distinct CDR3 sequences, just under 35% being singletons. Sequenced here: cultured PBMCs, sampled from culture after CMV antigen stimulation. The origin of the receptors is a human donor in good health (CMV status not recorded). Some clones in this sample may be carry-over from other donors' samples. The CDR3 runs from the conserved cysteine through the conserved F or W. D genes are given only for firm matches. Only some rows state a clone size, as once, few, many or a class for expanded clones.

>-|TRBV4-3|TRBJ2-1|-
CASSQGWGSYNEQFF
TGCGCCAGCAGCCAAGGGTGGGGTTCCTACAATGAGCAGTTCTTC
>-|TRBV19|TRBJ2-3|TRBD2
CASSSDGTSGSSDTQYF
TGTGCCAGTAGTTCCGACGGGACTAGCGGGAGCTCGGATACGCAGTATTTT
>-|TRBV14|TRBJ1-2|-
CASSQVESANYGYTF
TGTGCCAGCAGCCAAGTTGAGTCGGCTAACTATGGCTACACCTTC
>-|TRBV7-6|TRBJ1-1|-
CASSRRETEAFF
TGTGCCAGCAGCCGAAGGGAAACTGAAGCTTTCTTT
>few|TRBV12-3/TRBV12-4|TRBJ2-5|TRBD2
CASRRTLAGRQETQYF
TGTGCCAGCAGGCGGACACTAGCGGGACGACAAGAGACCCAGTACTTC
>-|TRBV18|TRBJ2-7|TRBD2
CASSKLAGEDEQYF
TGTGCCAGCTCAAAACTAGCGGGAGAGGACGAGCAGTACTTC
>-|TRBV7-8|TRBJ1-2|-
CASSLGFANYGYTF
TGTGCCAGCAGCTTAGGGTTCGCCAACTATGGCTACACCTTC
>few|TRBV4-1|TRBJ2-7|TRBD2
CASSHFSRGGGPYEQYF
TGCGCCAGCAGCCACTTCTCCCGGGGCGGGGGGCCCTACGAGCAGTACTTC
>-|TRBV7-8|TRBJ2-1|TRBD2
CTSLGAGDYNEQFF
TGTACCAGCCTGGGAGCGGGAGACTACAATGAGCAGTTCTTC
>many|TRBV18|TRBJ1-3|-
CASSAGQAGNTIYF
TGTGCCAGCTCCGCCGGGCAGGCTGGAAACACCATATATTTT
>few|TRBV7-6|TRBJ1-2|-
CASSLAMEVGYTF
TGTGCCAGCAGCTTAGCTATGGAAGTTGGCTACACCTTC
>few|TRBV12-3/TRBV12-4|TRBJ2-2|-
CASSFLANTGELFF
TGTGCCAGCAGTTTTCTGGCTAACACCGGGGAGCTGTTTTTT
>few|TRBV25-1|TRBJ1-6|-
CASSEDDNSPLHF
TGTGCCAGCAGTGAGGACGATAATTCACCCCTCCACTTT
>-|TRBV29-1|TRBJ1-2|TRBD1
CSVSERQGIYGYTF
TGCAGCGTTTCAGAAAGACAGGGGATCTATGGCTACACCTTC
>-|TRBV7-2|TRBJ2-1|TRBD2
CASSPWTSADTNEQFF
TGTGCCAGCAGCCCTTGGACTAGCGCTGATACTAATGAGCAGTTCTTC
>-|TRBV6-2/TRBV6-3|TRBJ1-5|-
CASRGAGGNQPQHF
TGTGCCAGCAGAGGGGCTGGGGGCAATCAGCCCCAGCATTTT
>-|TRBV29-1|TRBJ2-1|-
CSVDMGVHNEQFF
TGCAGCGTTGATATGGGAGTCCACAATGAGCAGTTCTTC
>few|TRBV7-2|TRBJ2-5|TRBD2
CASSPATSSRTQYF
TGTGCCAGCAGCCCGGCGACTAGCAGCCGGACCCAGTACTTC
>-|TRBV4-1|TRBJ2-3|-
CASSHSDTQYF
TGCGCCAGCAGCCACTCAGATACGCAGTATTTT
>once|TRBV7-4|TRBJ1-2|-
CASSPSGLMNYGYTF
TGTGCCAGCAGCCCATCCGGCCTGATGAATTATGGCTACACCTTC
>-|TRBV28|TRBJ2-7|-
CASLSRIGYEQYF
TGTGCCAGCCTTTCCAGGATAGGGTACGAGCAGTACTTC
>once|TRBV11-1|TRBJ2-1|-
CASSFHTSDYNEQFF
TGTGCCAGCAGCTTTCACACATCCGATTACAATGAGCAGTTCTTC
>once|TRBV27|TRBJ1-2|TRBD1
CASSSAGGGYGYTF
TGTGCCAGCAGTTCCGCAGGGGGAGGCTATGGCTACACCTTC
>many|TRBV7-2|TRBJ2-7|TRBD1
CASSTQARGLDEQYF
TGTGCCAGCAGCACCCAGGCTAGGGGGCTCGACGAGCAGTACTTC
>few|TRBV4-1|TRBJ2-3|-
CASRLVGSTDTQYF
TGCGCCAGCAGGCTAGTCGGAAGCACAGATACGCAGTATTTT
>-|TRBV4-1|TRBJ2-3|TRBD2
CASSNASGIVTDTQYF
TGCGCCAGCAGCAATGCTAGCGGGATTGTCACAGATACGCAGTATTTT
>few|TRBV27|TRBJ2-3|-
CASSFQKVSISPDTQYF
TGTGCCAGCAGTTTTCAAAAGGTCTCCATCTCCCCAGATACGCAGTATTTT
>many|TRBV20-1|TRBJ2-5|-
CSARSVGVLFQETQYF
TGCAGTGCCCGGAGCGTCGGGGTCCTATTTCAAGAGACCCAGTACTTC
>-|TRBV12-3/TRBV12-4|TRBJ2-5|-
CASSFGDNQETQYF
TGTGCCAGCAGTTTCGGGGATAACCAAGAGACCCAGTACTTC
>-|TRBV7-2|TRBJ2-3|-
CASQDLYTQYF
TGTGCCAGCCAAGACCTGTATACGCAGTATTTT
>-|TRBV20-1|TRBJ2-1|-
CSARYLRGGQRIRSYNEQFF
TGCAGTGCTAGATACCTCCGGGGAGGTCAGCGGATTCGCTCCTACAATGAGCAGTTCTTC
>few|TRBV20-1|TRBJ1-2|-
CSAKDSYTF
TGCAGTGCCAAGGACAGCTACACCTTC
>-|TRBV15|TRBJ2-5|-
CATSSQGPQETQYF
TGTGCCACCAGCAGCCAGGGGCCTCAAGAGACCCAGTACTTC
>few|TRBV7-2|TRBJ2-2|TRBD2
CASSLGTSGSTGELFF
TGTGCCAGCAGCTTGGGGACTAGCGGGAGTACCGGGGAGCTGTTTTTT
>-|TRBV29-1|TRBJ2-2|-
CSVVIRGGAGELFF
TGCAGCGTTGTAATACGAGGGGGAGCCGGGGAGCTGTTTTTT
>-|TRBV19|TRBJ1-2|-
CASSTGPDGYTF
TGTGCCAGTAGCACCGGACCAGATGGCTACACCTTC
>-|TRBV12-3/TRBV12-4|TRBJ1-1|-
CASSLGRYPTTEAFF
TGTGCCAGCAGTTTAGGGCGGTACCCTACCACTGAAGCTTTCTTT
>-|TRBV19|TRBJ1-1|TRBD1
CASSPGGQVPGQAFF
TGTGCCAGTAGTCCCGGGGGACAGGTCCCTGGACAAGCTTTCTTT
>-|TRBV6-2/TRBV6-3|TRBJ1-5|-
CASSLSWGQPQHF
TGTGCCAGCAGCCTCAGTTGGGGACAGCCCCAGCATTTT
>-|TRBV7-2|TRBJ2-5|TRBD2
CASSLRGAGAAETQYF
TGTGCCAGCAGCTTAAGAGGGGCGGGAGCGGCAGAGACCCAGTACTTC
>-|TRBV9|TRBJ1-2|TRBD1
CASSRGRIFGYTF
TGTGCCAGCAGCAGGGGGCGAATCTTTGGCTACACCTTC